The 6 T cell receptor beta chains given below trace back to one sample, sequenced in a study of T cells in localized non-small cell lung cancer. The protocol was immunoSEQ multiplex PCR, while the TCRdb copy is restricted to in-frame clones and leaves out a portion. Found here are some 50,000 clones, around 90% of them singletons; the top ten hold 15% to 20%. Sample: PBMCs, taken before any cancer treatment. The receptor source for this set is a female donor with stage II lung adenocarcinoma.

The rearrangement joins TRBV27 to TRBJ1-2; D is perhaps TRBD1 (6 bases). V was cut by 3 bases and J by 3 bases, with 8 bases left in between. This CDR3 contains 13 residues. Germline CDR1 MNHEY, CDR2 SMNVEV (reference sequence). In nucleotides, the CDR3 is TGTGCCAGCAGTTTTTACAGGGACTATGGCTACACCTTC. This codes for CASSFYRDYGYTF.

This rearrangement joins TRBV5-4 to TRBJ1-1; D is perhaps TRBD1 (6 bases). Germline V CDR1 and CDR2: SGHNT, YYREEE (reference sequence). The CDR3 has 13 residues. V was trimmed by 5 bases and J by 7 bases, leaving 15 bases between them. The CDR3 is CASSLQGGGEAFF. In DNA form, the CDR3 reads TGTGCCAGCAGTTTACAGGGAGGAGGTGAAGCTTTCTTT.

This clone is labeled medium-sized. The chain recombines TRBV14 with TRBJ1-5, with D unresolved. The V end lost 5 bases, the J end lost 1 base, and 12 bases lay between the germline ends. The CDR3 is made up of 15 amino acids. CDR1 and CDR2 from the germline V gene are SGHDN and FVKESK. The CDR3 coding sequence is TGTGCCAGCAGCAGGGAAAGGATCAGCAATCAGCCCCAGCATTTT. Translating gives CASSRERISNQPQHF.

V gene TRBV5-6 combines with J gene TRBJ1-2; 10 bases map to TRBD1. This CDR3 has 15 residues. CDR1 SGHDT and CDR2 YYEEEE come from the germline V gene. The V and J ends lost 4 bases and 3 bases, in that order; junction bases with no gene match: 6. CDR3 in DNA: TGTGCCAGCAGCATTGGACAGGGGGGGTACTATGGCTACACCTTC. Its protein product is CASSIGQGGYYGYTF.

The rearrangement uses TRBV19 and TRBJ1-4; 11 bases align to TRBD1. The V gene's germline CDR1 is LNHDA and CDR2 SQIVND (reference sequence). V lost 4 bases, J lost 0 bases, and 4 bases stayed unmatched. The CDR3 contains 17 residues. This CDR3 is CASSRPGQGATNEKLFF. CDR3 bases: TGTGCCAGTAGTAGACCGGGACAGGGGGCAACTAATGAAAAACTGTTTTTT.

The chain carries TRBV7-9 and TRBJ1-1, with TRBD1 matching 12 bases. Trimming took 4 bases from V and 0 from J; bases not matched to a gene: 9. This CDR3 region has 18 residues. Per germline, CDR1 SEHNR and CDR2 FQNEAQ (reference sequence). Here the CDR3 reads CASSSRLGTGGMNTEAFF. CDR3 nucleotide sequence: TGTGCCAGCAGCTCGCGACTAGGGACAGGGGGCATGAACACTGAAGCTTTCTTT.